This TCR beta chain was sequenced in a study of spatial heterogeneity in lung cancer. TCRdb reanalysed the 5' RACE reads using MiXCR and keeps one entry per CDR3 protein. The sample lists 77,000 or so distinct CDR3 sequences; more than 15% were seen once. As to time point: sample taken at primary tumor resection. Sequencing was performed on whole RNA extracted from tumor and nontumor lung tissue, or from frozen PBMC, and the material was left unsorted. To note about this clonotype: One end of the junction fails to match germline, which may point to a read error.

The CDR3 is made up of 14 amino acids. In germline, CDR1 is SGHTA, CDR2 FQGNSA. The TCR comes from a male donor with early-stage non-small cell lung cancer. Sequenced here: PBMCs, sampled at surgery. The chain employs TRBV7-2 and TRBJ2-1, with a weak D call TRBD1 (6 bases). In nucleotides, the CDR3 is TGCGCCAGCAGCTCCGGACAGCAATACAATGGGCAGTTCTTC. It translates to CASSSGQQYNGQFF.